The 16 T cell receptor beta chains below come from one sample, sequenced in a study of OX40 agonist ivuxolimab in advanced cancers. The protocol was immunoSEQ multiplex PCR, while the TCRdb copy is restricted to in-frame clones and leaves out a portion. The sample contains approximately 90,000 clones, about 90% of which appear only once. The material sequenced was CD4+ or CD8+ T cells sorted from blood, taken in a trial of the OX40 agonist ivuxolimab. Every receptor here comes from an adult with an advanced solid tumor such as melanoma, head and neck, liver or kidney cancer.

The chain couples TRBV30 to TRBJ2-3; the match to TRBD2 covers 7 bases. CDR3 length: 15 residues. Germline V gives CDR1 GTSNPN, CDR2 SVGIG (reference sequence). The V segment lost 4 bases and the J segment 3 bases; nucleotides outside the gene matches: 10. The CDR3 sequence: CAWTTGLGTTDTQYF. In DNA form, the CDR3 reads TGTGCCTGGACCACAGGACTAGGTACGACAGATACGCAGTATTTT.

The genes are TRBV28 and TRBJ2-5; D may be TRBD1 (5 bases). Trimming removed 5 bases from V and 1 base from J, with 17 bases in between. Germline V gene data show CDR1 as MDHEN and CDR2 as SYDVKM. This CDR3 region has 16 residues. CDR3 residues: CASSQGYPLTQETQYF. CDR3 in DNA: TGTGCCAGCAGTCAGGGCTACCCCTTAACCCAAGAGACCCAGTACTTC.

The CDR3, as DNA: TGTGCCAGCCCCTCCAGGCCCGGGCGCGAGTCAACTAATGAAAAACTGTTTTTT. It codes for CASPSRPGRESTNEKLFF. This rearrangement joins TRBV5-8 to TRBJ1-4; D not certain. Germline CDR1 and CDR2: SGHTS and YDEGEE. CDR3 length: 18 amino acids. V lost 7 bases, J lost 0 bases, and 22 bases lay in between.

J is TRBJ2-3 and V is TRBV6-6, with no clear D. This CDR3 is built from 13 residues. CDR1 and CDR2 (germline): MNHNY, SVGAGI (reference sequence). Deletions cut 6 bases from V and 2 bases from J, with 9 bases between. The CDR3 loop reads CASRLGNTDTQYF. The CDR3 region has the DNA TGTGCCAGCAGGTTGGGGAACACAGATACGCAGTATTTT.

The CDR3 loop is CASSKGLANTGELFF. In DNA form, the CDR3 reads TGTGCCAGCAGCAAGGGGCTAGCGAACACCGGGGAGCTGTTTTTT. The chain combines TRBV21-1 with TRBJ2-2; the table names TRBD1, a call not compared with the DNA. TRBV21-1 is listed as a pseudogene. The CDR3 runs to 15 residues.

This clone was recorded once. The chain is built from TRBV28 and TRBJ1-5; 7 nucleotides match TRBD1. With V trimmed by 3 bases and J by 5 bases, 10 bases remained unmatched. Germline lookup yields CDR1 MDHEN and CDR2 SYDVKM. The CDR3 runs to 16 residues. CDR3 amino acids: CASSFNQGGGHQPQHF. The DNA for the CDR3 is TGTGCCAGCAGTTTCAATCAGGGGGGCGGTCATCAGCCCCAGCATTTT. Full variable domain (remainder filled in from reference TRBV28 and TRBJ1-5): DVKVTQSSRYLVKRTGEKVFLECVQDMDHENMFWYRQDPGLGLRLIYFSYDVKMKEKGDIPEGYSVSREKKERFSLILESASTNQTSMYLCASSFNQGGGHQPQHFGDGTRLSIL.

V usage is TRBV27 and J usage is TRBJ1-3, with no clear D. The CDR3 totals 16 residues. Per the germline V gene, CDR1 is MNHEY and CDR2 is SMNVEV (reference sequence). The V end was cut by 5 bases, the J end by 3 bases, with 17 bases between. For the CDR3, the DNA is TGTGCCAGCAGTCGTGAGGGTATTGGGTTTGGAAACACCATATATTTT. This gives the protein CASSREGIGFGNTIYF.

V is TRBV19 and J is TRBJ2-1, with 10 bases identical to TRBD2. From germline, CDR1 is LNHDA and CDR2 SQIVND (reference sequence). The trim removed 6 bases at V and 4 bases at J, leaving 6 bases unmatched. This CDR3 spans 15 amino acids. DNA for the CDR3: TGTGCCAGTAGCCTAGCGGGAGTTACGTACAATGAGCAGTTCTTC. This encodes CASSLAGVTYNEQFF.

V usage is TRBV11-3 and J usage is TRBJ2-7; 7 positions match TRBD1. Germline V CDR1 and CDR2: SGHNT, YENEEA. The ends lost 5 bases at V and 12 bases at J; junction bases unmatched: 13. The length of the CDR3 is 13 residues. The DNA for the CDR3 is TGTGCCAGCAGCACCCGGACAGGCTTCCATCCGTACTTC. Residues: CASSTRTGFHPYF.

Points on this clone: One junction end disagrees with the germline gene, perhaps due to a read error. This chain links TRBV30 with TRBJ2-3; 8 bases align to TRBD2. CDR3 length equals 13 residues. Looked up from germline, CDR1 is GTSNPN and CDR2 is SVGIG (reference sequence). DNA for the CDR3: TGTGCCCGGAGCGGGGGCGCGACAGATACGCAGTATTTT. It is translated as CARSGGATDTQYF.

The chain combines TRBV9 with TRBJ2-5; 7 positions agree with TRBD2. J was trimmed by 1 base and V by 0 bases; bases with no gene match: 6. There are 16 residues in the CDR3. CDR1 is SGDLS and CDR2 is YYNGEE in the germline V gene. The CDR3 bases are TGTGCCAGCAGCGTAGGGGCGGGAGCCCTCCAAGAGACCCAGTACTTC. As protein: CASSVGAGALQETQYF.

The chain employs TRBV5-1 and TRBJ1-5; D is ambiguous. The V end lost 3 bases, the J end lost 3 bases, and 10 bases lay between the germline ends. The CDR3 loop spans 14 amino acids. CDR1 and CDR2 from the germline V gene are SGHRS and YFSETQ. The CDR3 here is CASSSGDANQPQHF. As DNA, the CDR3 is TGCGCCAGCAGCTCGGGAGATGCCAATCAGCCCCAGCATTTT. The full variable domain, its missing parts supplied by reference TRBV5-1 and TRBJ1-5, is KAGVTQTPRYLIKTRGQQVTLSCSPISGHRSVSWYQQTPGQGLQFLFEYFSETQRNKGNFPGRFSGRQFSNSRSEMNVSTLELGDSALYLCASSSGDANQPQHFGDGTRLSIL.

The rearrangement uses TRBV5-1 and TRBJ2-7; D call uncertain. In germline, CDR1 is SGHRS, CDR2 YFSETQ. Trimming took off 0 bases at V and 3 bases at J, with 10 bases between the two ends. This CDR3 has 14 residues. This chain's CDR3 is CASSLVPEFYEQYF. The CDR3 nucleotides are TGCGCCAGCAGCTTGGTCCCAGAGTTCTACGAGCAGTACTTC. The full variable domain, completed using reference TRBV5-1 and TRBJ2-7, is KAGVTQTPRYLIKTRGQQVTLSCSPISGHRSVSWYQQTPGQGLQFLFEYFSETQRNKGNFPGRFSGRQFSNSRSEMNVSTLELGDSALYLCASSLVPEFYEQYFGPGTRLTVT.

The J gene is TRBJ2-1, the V gene TRBV7-2; D ambiguous. This CDR3 comprises 11 residues. Trimming took off 3 bases at V and 10 bases at J, with 7 bases between the two ends. Per germline, CDR1 SGHTA and CDR2 FQGNSA. The DNA of the CDR3 is TGTGCCAGCAGCTTTTTGAACGAGCAGTTCTTC. It codes for CASSFLNEQFF.

This clone was recorded only once. V is TRBV6-6 and J is TRBJ1-2; D uncertain. Trimming stripped 5 bases from V and 2 bases from J, with 15 bases between. Germline V CDR1 and CDR2: MNHNY, SVGAGI (reference sequence). The length of the CDR3 is 15 residues. The CDR3 loop is CASSLTVDPNYGYTF. The CDR3 region has the DNA TGTGCCAGCAGTCTTACGGTAGACCCCAACTATGGCTACACCTTC.

The chain combines TRBV9 with TRBJ2-7, with D uncertain. The germline V and J ends were trimmed by 0 bases and 0 bases, with 7 bases remaining between them. The length of the CDR3 is 14 residues. CDR1 SGDLS and CDR2 YYNGEE come from the germline V gene. As DNA, the CDR3 is TGTGCCAGCAGCGTAGAAAAGGGCTCCTACGAGCAGTACTTC. This gives the protein CASSVEKGSYEQYF.